This T cell receptor (beta chain) was captured by sequencing in a study of shared clonotypes between healthy human individuals. Study-level findings and limits: Apart from blood, nothing was sampled; tissue repertoires likely differ. Clonotypes not shared had lower generation probabilities than those common to all four donors. Investigators expected sequencing depth to affect clonotype sharing among donors.

When replicate PCRs were run on sorted subsets, they used 200 ng DNA, some 33,000 T cell genomes. The method was immunoSEQ multiplex PCR; TCRdb's version includes in-frame clones alone and lacks a portion of them. This table has more than 400,000 clones, 90% to 96% appearing once. V gave up 2 bases and J gave up 0 bases, with 10 bases separating them. This CDR3 is built from 16 residues. Per the germline V gene, CDR1 is LGHNA and CDR2 is YNFKEQ. With respect to this clone: Antigen: not known.

The chain couples TRBV4-2 to TRBJ1-4; TRBD1 might be the D (5 bases). Sample: naive CD4+ T cells sorted from blood. Subset meaning: CD45RA+ positively selected. The origin of this receptor is a woman in her 30s in good health. CDR3 coding DNA: TGTGCCAGCAGCCAACCGCAGGGCACAACTAATGAAAAACTGTTTTTT. Residues: CASSQPQGTTNEKLFF.